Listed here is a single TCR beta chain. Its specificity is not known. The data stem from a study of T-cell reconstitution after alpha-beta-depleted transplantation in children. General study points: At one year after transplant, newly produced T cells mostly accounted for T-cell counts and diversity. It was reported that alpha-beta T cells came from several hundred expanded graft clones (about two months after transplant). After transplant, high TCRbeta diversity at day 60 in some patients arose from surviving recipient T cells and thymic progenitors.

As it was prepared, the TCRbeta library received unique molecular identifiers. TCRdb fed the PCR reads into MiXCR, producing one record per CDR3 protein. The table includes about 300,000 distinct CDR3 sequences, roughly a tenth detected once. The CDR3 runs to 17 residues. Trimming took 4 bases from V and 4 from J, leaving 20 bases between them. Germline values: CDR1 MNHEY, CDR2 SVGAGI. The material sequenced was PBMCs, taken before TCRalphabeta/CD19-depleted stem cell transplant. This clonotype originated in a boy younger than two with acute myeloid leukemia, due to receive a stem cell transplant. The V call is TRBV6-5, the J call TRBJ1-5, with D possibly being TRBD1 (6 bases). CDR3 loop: CASSWPGQGGGNQPQHF. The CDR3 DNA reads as TGTGCCAGCAGTTGGCCGGGCCAAGGGGGAGGGAATCAGCCCCAGCATTTT.